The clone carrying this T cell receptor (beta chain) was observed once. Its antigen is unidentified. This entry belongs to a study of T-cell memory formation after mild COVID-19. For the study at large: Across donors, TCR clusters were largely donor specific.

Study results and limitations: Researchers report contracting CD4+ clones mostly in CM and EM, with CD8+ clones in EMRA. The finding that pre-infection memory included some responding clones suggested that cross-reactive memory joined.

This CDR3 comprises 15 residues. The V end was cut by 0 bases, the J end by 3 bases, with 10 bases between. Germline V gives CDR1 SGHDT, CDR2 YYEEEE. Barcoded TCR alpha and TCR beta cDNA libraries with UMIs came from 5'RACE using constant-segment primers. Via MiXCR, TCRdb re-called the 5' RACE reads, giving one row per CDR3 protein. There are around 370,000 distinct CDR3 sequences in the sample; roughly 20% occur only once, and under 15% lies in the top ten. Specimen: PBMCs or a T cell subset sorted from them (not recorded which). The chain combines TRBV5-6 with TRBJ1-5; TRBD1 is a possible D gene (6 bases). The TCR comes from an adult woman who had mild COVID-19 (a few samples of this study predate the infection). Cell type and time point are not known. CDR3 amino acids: CASSLGGRANQPQHF. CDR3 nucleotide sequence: TGTGCCAGCAGCTTGGGGGGGCGAGCCAATCAGCCCCAGCATTTT.